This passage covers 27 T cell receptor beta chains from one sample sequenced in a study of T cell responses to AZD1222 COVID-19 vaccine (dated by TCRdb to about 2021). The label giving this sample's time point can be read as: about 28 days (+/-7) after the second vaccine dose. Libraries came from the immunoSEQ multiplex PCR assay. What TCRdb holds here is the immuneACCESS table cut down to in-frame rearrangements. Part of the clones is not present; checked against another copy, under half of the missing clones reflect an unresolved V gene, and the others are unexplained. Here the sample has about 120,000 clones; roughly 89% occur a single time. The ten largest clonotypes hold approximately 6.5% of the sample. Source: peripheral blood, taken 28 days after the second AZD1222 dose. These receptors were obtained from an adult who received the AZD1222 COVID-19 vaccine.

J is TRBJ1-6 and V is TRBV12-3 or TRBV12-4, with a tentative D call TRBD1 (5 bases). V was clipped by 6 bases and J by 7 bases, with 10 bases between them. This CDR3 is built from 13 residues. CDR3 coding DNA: TGTGCCAGCAGGGGGGTAGGAAATTCACCCCTCCACTTT. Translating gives CASRGVGNSPLHF.

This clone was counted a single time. The CDR3 here is CASSGGAIYTF. The CDR3 DNA sequence: TGTGCCAGCAGTGGCGGGGCCATCTACACCTTC. This chain uses TRBV2 with TRBJ1-2; D possibly corresponds to TRBD1 (5 bases). The CDR3 extends over 11 amino acids. Per the germline V gene, CDR1 is SNHLY and CDR2 is FYNNEI. Trimming took 4 bases from V and 10 from J, leaving 10 bases between them. The whole variable domain, filled in from reference TRBV2 and TRBJ1-2, reads EPEVTQTPSHQVTQMGQEVILRCVPISNHLYFYWYRQILGQKVEFLVSFYNNEISEKSEIFDDQFSVERPDGSNFTLKIRSTKLEDSAMYFCASSGGAIYTFGSGTRLTVV.

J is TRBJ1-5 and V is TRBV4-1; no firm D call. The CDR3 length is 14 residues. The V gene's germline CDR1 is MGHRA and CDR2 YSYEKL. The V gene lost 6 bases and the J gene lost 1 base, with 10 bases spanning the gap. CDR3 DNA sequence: TGCGCCAGCAGAGCCGTTGGCAGCAATCAGCCCCAGCATTTT. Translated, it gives CASRAVGSNQPQHF.

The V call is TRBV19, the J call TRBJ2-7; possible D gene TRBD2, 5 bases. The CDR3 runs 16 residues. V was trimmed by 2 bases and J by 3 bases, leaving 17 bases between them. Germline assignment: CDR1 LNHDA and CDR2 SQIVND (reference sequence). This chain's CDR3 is CASSIFPGHDYYEQYF. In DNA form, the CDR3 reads TGTGCCAGTAGTATATTCCCGGGCCACGACTACTACGAGCAGTACTTC.

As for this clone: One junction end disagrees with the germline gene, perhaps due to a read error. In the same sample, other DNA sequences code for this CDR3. The CDR3 is CSVNWGGNKFHEQFF. The CDR3 coding sequence is TGCAGCGTTAATTGGGGCGGTAATAAATTCCATGAGCAATTCTTC. The V and J genes are TRBV29-1 and TRBJ2-1; D may be TRBD1 (5 bases). This CDR3 has 15 residues. Germline V gene lookup returns CDR1 SQVTM and CDR2 ANQGSEA.

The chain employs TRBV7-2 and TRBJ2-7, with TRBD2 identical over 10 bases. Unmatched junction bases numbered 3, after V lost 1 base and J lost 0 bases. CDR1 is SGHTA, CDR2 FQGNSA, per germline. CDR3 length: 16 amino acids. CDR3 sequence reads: CASSLDSSGSSYEQYF. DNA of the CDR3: TGTGCCAGCAGCTTAGATTCTAGCGGGAGCTCCTACGAGCAGTACTTC.

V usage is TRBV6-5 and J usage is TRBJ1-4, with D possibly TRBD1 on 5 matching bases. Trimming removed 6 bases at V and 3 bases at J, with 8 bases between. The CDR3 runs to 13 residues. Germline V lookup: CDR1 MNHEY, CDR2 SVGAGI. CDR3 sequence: CASSREPNEKLFF. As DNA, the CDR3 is TGTGCCAGCAGCAGGGAGCCTAATGAAAAACTGTTTTTT.

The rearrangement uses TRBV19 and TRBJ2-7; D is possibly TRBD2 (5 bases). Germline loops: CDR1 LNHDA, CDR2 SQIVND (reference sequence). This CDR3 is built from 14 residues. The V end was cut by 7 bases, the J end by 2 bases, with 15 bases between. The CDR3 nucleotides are TGTGCCAGTAAGTTTTCCGGGGATACCTACGAGCAGTACTTC. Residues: CASKFSGDTYEQYF. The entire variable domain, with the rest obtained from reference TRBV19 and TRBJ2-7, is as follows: DGGITQSPKYLFRKEGQNVTLSCEQNLNHDAMYWYRQDPGQGLRLIYYSQIVNDFQKGDIAEGYSVSREKKESFPLTVTSAQKNPTAFYLCASKFSGDTYEQYFGPGTRLTVT.

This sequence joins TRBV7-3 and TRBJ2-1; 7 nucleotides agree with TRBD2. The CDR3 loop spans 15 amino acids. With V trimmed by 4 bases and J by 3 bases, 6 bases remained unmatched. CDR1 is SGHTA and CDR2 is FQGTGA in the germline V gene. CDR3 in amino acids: CASSSVGGLYNEQFF. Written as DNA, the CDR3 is TGTGCCAGCAGCTCGGTGGGAGGGCTCTACAATGAGCAGTTCTTC.

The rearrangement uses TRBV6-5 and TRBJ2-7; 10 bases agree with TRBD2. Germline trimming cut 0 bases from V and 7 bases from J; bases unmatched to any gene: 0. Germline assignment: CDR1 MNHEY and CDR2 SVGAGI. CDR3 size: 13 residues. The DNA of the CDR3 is TGTGCCAGCAGTTACTCGGGACTAGCGGAGCAGTACTTC. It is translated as CASSYSGLAEQYF.

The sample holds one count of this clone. The CDR3 region has the DNA TGTGCCAGCAGCGCGGGACTAGCGACGTACAATGAGCAGTTCTTC. It specifies CASSAGLATYNEQFF. The chain couples TRBV5-6 to TRBJ2-1; 10 bases match TRBD2. Per the germline V gene, CDR1 is SGHDT and CDR2 is YYEEEE. The CDR3 runs to 15 residues. Germline trimming cut 4 bases from V and 4 bases from J; bases unmatched to any gene: 5.

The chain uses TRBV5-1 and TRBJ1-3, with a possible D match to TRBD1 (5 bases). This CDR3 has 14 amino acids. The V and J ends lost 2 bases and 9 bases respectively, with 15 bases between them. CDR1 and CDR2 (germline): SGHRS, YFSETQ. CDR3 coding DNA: TGCGCCAGCAGCTTCGGAGCCCCCGGGGGCACCATATATTTT. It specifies CASSFGAPGGTIYF.

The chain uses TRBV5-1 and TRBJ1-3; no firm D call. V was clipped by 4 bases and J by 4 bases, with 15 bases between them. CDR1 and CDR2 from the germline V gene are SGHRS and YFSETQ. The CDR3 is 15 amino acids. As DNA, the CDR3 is TGCGCCAGCAGCACACTCGGTTCTAAAGGAAACACCATATATTTT. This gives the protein CASSTLGSKGNTIYF.

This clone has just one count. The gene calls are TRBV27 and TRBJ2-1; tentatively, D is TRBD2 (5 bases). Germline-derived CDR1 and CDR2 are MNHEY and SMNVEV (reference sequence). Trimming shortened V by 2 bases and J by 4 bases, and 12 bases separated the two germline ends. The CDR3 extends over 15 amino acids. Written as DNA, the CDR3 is TGTGCCAGCAGTTTACGGGCGCCGGGATACAATGAGCAGTTCTTC. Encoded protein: CASSLRAPGYNEQFF.

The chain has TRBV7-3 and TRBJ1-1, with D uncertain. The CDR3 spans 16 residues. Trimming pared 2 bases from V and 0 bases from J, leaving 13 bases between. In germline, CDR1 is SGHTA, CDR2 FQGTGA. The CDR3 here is CASSLSSGGMNTEAFF. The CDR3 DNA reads TGTGCCAGCAGCTTATCCTCGGGAGGGATGAACACTGAAGCTTTCTTT.

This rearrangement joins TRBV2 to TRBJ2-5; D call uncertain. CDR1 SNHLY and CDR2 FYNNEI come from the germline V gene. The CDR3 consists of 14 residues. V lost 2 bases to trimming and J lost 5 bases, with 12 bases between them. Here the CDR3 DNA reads TGTGCCAGCAGTGAAAATGGCCAGACGGAGACCCAGTACTTC. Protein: CASSENGQTETQYF.

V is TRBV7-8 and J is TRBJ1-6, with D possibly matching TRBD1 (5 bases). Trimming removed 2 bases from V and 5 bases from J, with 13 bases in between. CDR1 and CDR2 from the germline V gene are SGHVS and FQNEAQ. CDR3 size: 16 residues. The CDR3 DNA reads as TGTGCCAGCAGCTTACAGGGCCGGGTCAATAATTCACCCCTCCACTTT. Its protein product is CASSLQGRVNNSPLHF.

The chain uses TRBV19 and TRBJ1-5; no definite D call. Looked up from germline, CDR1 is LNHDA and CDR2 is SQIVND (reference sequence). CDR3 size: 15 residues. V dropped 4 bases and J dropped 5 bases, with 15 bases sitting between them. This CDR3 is CASSTRGGWDQPQHF. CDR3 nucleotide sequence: TGTGCCAGTAGTACCCGAGGAGGGTGGGATCAGCCCCAGCATTTT.

CDR3 sequence reads: CATSDLTGTAAGEQYF. DNA for the CDR3: TGTGCCACCAGTGATTTGACCGGGACCGCAGCTGGCGAGCAGTACTTC. The rearrangement uses TRBV24-1 and TRBJ2-7, with D perhaps assigned TRBD1 or TRBD2 (5 bases each). Germline V CDR1 and CDR2: KGHDR, SFDVKD. Trimming removed 0 bases from V and 6 bases from J, with 17 bases in between. The CDR3 consists of 16 residues.

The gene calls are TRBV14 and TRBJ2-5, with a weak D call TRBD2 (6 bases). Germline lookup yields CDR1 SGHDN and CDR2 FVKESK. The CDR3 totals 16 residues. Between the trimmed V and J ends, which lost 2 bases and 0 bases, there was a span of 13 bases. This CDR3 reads CASSQRLLANQETQYF. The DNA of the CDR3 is TGTGCCAGCAGCCAACGCCTTCTAGCGAACCAAGAGACCCAGTACTTC.

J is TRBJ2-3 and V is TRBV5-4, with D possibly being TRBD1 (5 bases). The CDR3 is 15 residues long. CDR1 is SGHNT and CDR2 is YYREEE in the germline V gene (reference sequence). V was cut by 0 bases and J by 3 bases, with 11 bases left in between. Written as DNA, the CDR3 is TGTGCCAGCAGCTTGGTTGTGACAGAAACAGATACGCAGTATTTT. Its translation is CASSLVVTETDTQYF.

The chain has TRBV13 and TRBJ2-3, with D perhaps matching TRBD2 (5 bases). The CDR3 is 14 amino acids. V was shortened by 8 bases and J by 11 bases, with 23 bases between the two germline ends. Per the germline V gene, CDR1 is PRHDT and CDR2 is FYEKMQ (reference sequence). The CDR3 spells CASSHKGGNREQYF. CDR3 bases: TGTGCCAGCTCCCATAAAGGTGGCAACCGGGAGCAGTATTTT.

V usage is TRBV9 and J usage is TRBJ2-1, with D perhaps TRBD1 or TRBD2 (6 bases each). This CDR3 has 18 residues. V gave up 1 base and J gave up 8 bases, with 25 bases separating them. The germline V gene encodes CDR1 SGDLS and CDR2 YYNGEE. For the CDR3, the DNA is TGTGCCAGCAGCGTATATGAAGGGGGACTGTCGAATAAATATGAGCAGTTCTTC. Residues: CASSVYEGGLSNKYEQFF.

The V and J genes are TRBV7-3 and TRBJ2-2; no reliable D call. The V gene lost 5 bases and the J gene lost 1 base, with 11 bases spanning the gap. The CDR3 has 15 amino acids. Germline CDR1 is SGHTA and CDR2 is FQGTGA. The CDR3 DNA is TGTGCCAGCAGCCAATCTGGAAGGAACACCGGGGAGCTGTTTTTT. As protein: CASSQSGRNTGELFF.

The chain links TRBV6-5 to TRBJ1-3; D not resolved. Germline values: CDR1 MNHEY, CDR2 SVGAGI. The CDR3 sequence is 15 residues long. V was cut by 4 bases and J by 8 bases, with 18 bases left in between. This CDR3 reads CASSSPQKRIHTIYF. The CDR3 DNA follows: TGTGCCAGCAGTTCGCCTCAAAAAAGGATACACACCATATATTTT.

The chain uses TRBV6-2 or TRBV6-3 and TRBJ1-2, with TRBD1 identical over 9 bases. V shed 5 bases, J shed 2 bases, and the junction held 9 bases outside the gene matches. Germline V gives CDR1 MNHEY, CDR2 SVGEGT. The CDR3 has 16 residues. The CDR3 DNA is TGTGCCAGCAGTCCCGGGACAGGGCCGACCAACTATGGCTACACCTTC. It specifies CASSPGTGPTNYGYTF.

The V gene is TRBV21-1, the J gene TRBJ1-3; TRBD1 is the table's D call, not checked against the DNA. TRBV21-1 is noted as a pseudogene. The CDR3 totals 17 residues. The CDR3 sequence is CASPSGQGVHSGNTIYF. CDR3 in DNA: TGTGCCAGCCCCTCGGGACAGGGGGTCCACTCTGGAAACACCATATATTTT.